Below are 17 T cell receptor beta chains sequenced from a single sample in a study of T cell repertoires in cytomegalovirus infection. TCRdb reprocessed the reads with MiXCR, giving one entry per CDR3 protein. The sample lists about 920,000 distinct CDR3 sequences, about a third occurring once. These receptors are not linked to any known antigen. The sample was cultured CD8+ T cells from PBMCs, taken from culture after CMV antigen stimulation. The receptors shown here come from a human donor in good health (CMV status not recorded). Some clones in this sample may be carry-over from other donors' samples.

J is TRBJ2-1 and V is TRBV2; TRBD2 matches at 11 bases. Per the germline V gene, CDR1 is SNHLY and CDR2 is FYNNEI. J gave up 3 bases and V 7 bases, and 8 bases lay outside the gene matches. This CDR3 is built from 16 residues. In nucleotides, the CDR3 is TGTGCCAGCACACGGACTAGCGGGTTTGACTACAATGAGCAGTTCTTC. Its protein is CASTRTSGFDYNEQFF.

This clonotype was recorded many times. The gene calls are TRBV7-8 and TRBJ2-4; D is uncertain. CDR1 is SGHVS, CDR2 FQNEAQ, per germline. V lost 7 bases and J lost 1, with 14 bases in between. The CDR3 is made up of 15 amino acids. This CDR3 reads CASTSSRQAKNIQYF. CDR3 in DNA: TGTGCCAGCACCAGCTCTAGGCAGGCCAAAAACATTCAGTACTTC.

This clonotype has ten or more counts. This chain joins TRBV12-3 or TRBV12-4 and TRBJ1-2, with TRBD1 identical over 10 bases. V was clipped by 3 bases and J by 4 bases; unmatched bases: 11. CDR3 length equals 17 residues. CDR3 amino acids: CASSLDVAGTGAYGYTF. CDR3 coding DNA: TGTGCCAGCAGTTTGGATGTAGCCGGGACAGGGGCCTATGGCTACACCTTC.

The genes are TRBV6-5 and TRBJ1-1, with a possible D match to TRBD1 (6 bases). Germline-derived CDR1 and CDR2 are MNHEY and SVGAGI. V gave up 6 bases and J gave up 8 bases, with 16 bases separating them. The length of the CDR3 is 13 residues. The CDR3 region is CASRQGGGLEAFF. DNA of the CDR3: TGTGCCAGCAGACAAGGGGGGGGGCTGGAAGCTTTCTTT.

The gene calls are TRBV15 and TRBJ2-6; 12 bases match TRBD1. Germline lookup yields CDR1 LNHNV and CDR2 YYDKDF (reference sequence). The CDR3 extends over 19 amino acids. The junction had 8 bases not matched to a gene; V was cut back by 2 bases and J by 3 bases. The CDR3 nucleotides are TGTGCCACCAGCAGACTTCTAGGGACAGGGGGCGATGGGGCCAACGTCCTGACTTTC. Protein product: CATSRLLGTGGDGANVLTF.

The sample holds many counts of this clonotype. V and J are TRBV7-8 and TRBJ1-5, with 7 bases fitting TRBD1. The germline CDR1 and CDR2 sequences are SGHVS and FQNEAQ. This CDR3 contains 16 residues. The junction had 5 bases not matched to a gene; V was cut back by 1 base and J by 2 bases. Here the CDR3 DNA reads TGTGCCAGCAGCTTAGGGGTTGGACAGGGCAATCAGCCCCAGCATTTT. It is translated as CASSLGVGQGNQPQHF.

The chain combines TRBV19 with TRBJ1-1, with D possibly being TRBD1 (5 bases). V lost 7 bases, J lost 0 bases, and 9 bases lay in between. Germline lookup yields CDR1 LNHDA and CDR2 SQIVND (reference sequence). The CDR3 is made up of 13 amino acids. DNA for the CDR3: TGTGCCAGTAAGTTAGGGGTGAACACTGAAGCTTTCTTT. Translated: CASKLGVNTEAFF.

This clonotype showed up many times. The chain is built from TRBV7-8 and TRBJ2-1, with TRBD2 identical over 7 bases. Looked up from germline, CDR1 is SGHVS and CDR2 is FQNEAQ. Germline trimming cut 0 bases from V and 2 bases from J; bases unmatched to any gene: 4. This CDR3 contains 16 residues. The CDR3 sequence: CASSLAGGKTYNEQFF. The DNA of the CDR3 is TGTGCCAGCAGCTTAGCGGGGGGGAAAACCTACAATGAGCAGTTCTTC.

Only a few counts were recorded for this clonotype. This chain links TRBV7-6 with TRBJ2-1; 9 bases match TRBD2. The CDR3 covers 15 residues. Germline V CDR1 and CDR2: SGHVS, FNYEAQ. V lost 5 bases to trimming and J lost 7 bases; unmatched junction nucleotides: 9. Here the CDR3 DNA reads TGTGCCAGCAGCCCGAGCGGGGGGCTACTAAATGAGCAGTTCTTC. Its translation is CASSPSGGLLNEQFF.

The chain joins TRBV19 to TRBJ1-6; D call uncertain. V was clipped by 5 bases and J by 2 bases, with 16 bases between them. CDR1 and CDR2 from the germline V gene are LNHDA and SQIVND (reference sequence). The CDR3 runs to 17 residues. DNA for the CDR3: TGTGCCAGTAGTCGTCCTGAGGGAGTTACCTATAATTCACCCCTCCACTTT. It encodes CASSRPEGVTYNSPLHF.

This clonotype showed up just a few times. The chain uses TRBV19 and TRBJ1-5; the D is unclear. The CDR3 covers 20 residues. Trimming pared 1 base from V and 2 bases from J, leaving 24 bases between. Germline V lookup: CDR1 LNHDA, CDR2 SQIVND (reference sequence). CDR3 nucleotides: TGTGCCAGTAGTATAGGGGGAGGAGTTTACCCTCCCGGGGGCAATCAGCCCCAGCATTTT. It codes for CASSIGGGVYPPGGNQPQHF.

The table lists this clonotype with a few counts. The chain links TRBV4-2 to TRBJ1-5; D is unresolved. CDR3 size: 13 residues. The V gene's germline CDR1 is LGHNA and CDR2 YNFKEQ. V dropped 0 bases and J dropped 5 bases, with 5 bases sitting between them. CDR3 loop: CASSQDPDQPQHF. CDR3 sequence (DNA): TGTGCCAGCAGCCAAGATCCGGATCAGCCCCAGCATTTT.

The V call is TRBV27, the J call TRBJ2-6; D ambiguous. V shed 0 bases and J shed 2 bases, with 5 bases lying between them. The CDR3 runs to 15 residues. Germline CDR1 reads MNHEY; CDR2 reads SMNVEV (reference sequence). In nucleotides, the CDR3 is TGTGCCAGCAGTTTATCGGTTGCTGGGGCCAACGTCCTGACTTTC. It codes for CASSLSVAGANVLTF.

V is TRBV6-5 and J is TRBJ2-5, with 16 positions matching TRBD2. This CDR3 contains 16 residues. The germline V gene has CDR1 MNHEY and CDR2 SVGAGI. V was pared by 4 bases and J by 2 bases, with 1 base of the junction left unmatched. The CDR3 loop is CASSWGLAGGQETQYF. In nucleotides, the CDR3 is TGTGCCAGCAGTTGGGGACTAGCGGGGGGGCAAGAGACCCAGTACTTC.

The chain employs TRBV27 and TRBJ2-7; 10 bases are shared with TRBD1. Trimming cost V 8 bases and J 6 bases; bases outside gene matches: 7. CDR3 length: 13 amino acids. Germline CDR1 MNHEY, CDR2 SMNVEV (reference sequence). CDR3 amino acids: CASSGTGVGEQYF. CDR3 DNA sequence: TGTGCCAGCTCCGGGACAGGGGTAGGCGAGCAGTACTTC.

This clonotype was seen many times. This rearrangement joins TRBV19 to TRBJ2-2; D remains ambiguous. Trimming stripped 1 base from V and 1 base from J, with 4 bases between. Germline V gene sequence: CDR1 LNHDA, CDR2 SQIVND (reference sequence). The CDR3 length is 14 residues. Here the CDR3 reads CASSIGWNTGELFF. CDR3 sequence (DNA): TGTGCCAGTAGTATAGGGTGGAACACCGGGGAGCTGTTTTTT.

This chain links TRBV27 with TRBJ2-1; D ambiguous. The ends were cut back, 2 bases at V and 0 bases at J, with 17 bases in the middle. Germline values: CDR1 MNHEY, CDR2 SMNVEV (reference sequence). The length of the CDR3 is 18 residues. CDR3 sequence reads: CASSLIQLHGSSYNEQFF. CDR3 in DNA: TGTGCCAGCAGTTTAATACAGTTACACGGTTCCTCCTACAATGAGCAGTTCTTC.